The clone carrying this TCR beta chain was counted a few times. Its antigen is undetermined. CDR3 length: 12 amino acids. CDR1 and CDR2 from the germline V gene are SEHNR and FQNEAQ (reference sequence). V gave up 0 bases and J gave up 13 bases; unmatched junction bases: 4. The sample is drawn from a study of cytomegalovirus exposure and HLA in healthy donors. Study-level background: The study's early data release held roughly 91 million unique TCRs from HLA-typed donors. General study results and limits: Presence/absence analyses took donor sequencing depth as roughly uniform.

Primers included in the PCR were 60 Vbeta and 13 Jbeta primers. Profiling relied on immunoSEQ multiplex PCR, and the TCRdb table lists in-frame clones only, not all of them. This table holds under 150,000 clones, approximately 68% found once. This clonotype was sampled from a middle-aged man in good health and CMV-seronegative. V is TRBV7-9 and J is TRBJ2-3; 7 bases are a match to TRBD2. The sequencing input was PBMCs. The CDR3 sequence: CASSLAGGTEYF. The DNA for the CDR3 is TGTGCCAGCAGCTTAGCGGGAGGGACGGAGTATTTT.